These T cell receptor beta chains were read from a single sample in a study of blood T cell repertoires in COVID-19. Sequenced by immunoSEQ multiplex PCR; TCRdb stores in-frame clones only, minus some. Of about half a million clones listed, approximately 83% were seen once; the top ten hold roughly 3.2%. Sequenced input: peripheral blood. These TCRs come from a human donor in a cohort sampled during active COVID-19. The CDR3 runs from the conserved cysteine through the conserved F or W. D genes are given only for firm matches. Where a row states a size, it is once, few, many or the class of an expanded clone; other rows omit it.

d_gene	j_gene	v_gene	abundance	CDR3nt	CDR3aa
.	TRBJ2-5	TRBV5-1	.	TGCGCCAGCAGCTTGTCAGTAACAGAGACCCAGTACTTC	CASSLSVTETQYF
TRBD2	TRBJ2-3	TRBV7-2	.	TGTGCCAGCAGCGGACTAGCGGGAGCCACAGATACGCAGTATTTT	CASSGLAGATDTQYF
.	TRBJ2-3	TRBV5-6	.	TGTGCCAGCAGCCTCCTAGCGTCTTCACGCACAGATACGCAGTATTTT	CASSLLASSRTDTQYF
.	TRBJ1-3	TRBV7-2	.	TGTGCCAGCAGCAGATTACTAAATACGGGAAACACCATATATTTT	CASSRLLNTGNTIYF
.	TRBJ1-1	TRBV18	.	TGTGCCAGCTCACGAGAGGGAGACACTGAAGCTTTCTTT	CASSREGDTEAFF
TRBD2	TRBJ2-1	TRBV7-3	.	TGTGCCAGCAGCCCTACTAGCGCCCTACACAATGAGCAGTTCTTC	CASSPTSALHNEQFF
TRBD1	TRBJ2-7	TRBV27	.	TGTGCCAGCAGTGGCGGACAGGGGGTATCGTACGAGCAGTACTTC	CASSGGQGVSYEQYF
.	TRBJ2-3	TRBV19	.	TGTGCCAGTAGACAGGCCCCTAGCACAGATACGCAGTATTTT	CASRQAPSTDTQYF
TRBD1	TRBJ1-2	TRBV3-1/TRBV3-2	.	TGTGCCAGCAGCCAAGGGCAGGGGGAGATTGGCTACACCTTC	CASSQGQGEIGYTF
TRBD2	TRBJ2-7	TRBV19	.	TGTGCCAGTAGTCCATCCAGGACTAGCGGATCCTACGAGCAGTACTTC	CASSPSRTSGSYEQYF
TRBD1	TRBJ1-2	TRBV5-6	.	TGTGCCAGCAGCTCCTACAGGGGGCTAAACTATGGCTACACCTTC	CASSSYRGLNYGYTF
.	TRBJ2-2	TRBV7-3	.	TGTGCCAGCAGCTCAATAGACAGGAGACCCAACACCGGGGAGCTGTTTTTT	CASSSIDRRPNTGELFF
TRBD2	TRBJ2-2	TRBV28	.	TGTGCCAGCATCCCGGGAGGGACGAACACCGGGGAGCTGTTTTTT	CASIPGGTNTGELFF
.	TRBJ2-7	TRBV7-3	.	TGTGCCAGCAGCTTAACGGACAGCCTTATACCTCACGAGCAGTACTTC	CASSLTDSLIPHEQYF
TRBD2	TRBJ2-2	TRBV6-2/TRBV6-3	once	TGTGCCAGCAGTCCCGGGACTAGCGGATACACCGGGGAGCTGTTTTTT	CASSPGTSGYTGELFF
TRBD1	TRBJ1-4	TRBV10-3	few	TGTGCCGCCGACAGGGTCAAAGAAAAACTGTTTTTT	CAADRVKEKLFF
TRBD2	TRBJ2-5	TRBV24-1	.	TGTGCCACCAGTGACGCGGGGGGAGAGACCCAGTACTTC	CATSDAGGETQYF
.	TRBJ1-2	TRBV7-3	.	TGTGCCAGCAGCTTCTCGGGCAGGGATGGCTACACCTTC	CASSFSGRDGYTF
TRBD2	TRBJ2-3	TRBV7-9	.	TGTGCCAGCAGCTTTTGGCTAGCGGGACCCACAGATACGCAGTATTTT	CASSFWLAGPTDTQYF
.	TRBJ1-1	TRBV6-1	few	TGTGCCAGCAGTGAAGGGGGACAAGACACTGAAGCTTTCTTT	CASSEGGQDTEAFF
.	TRBJ1-4	TRBV25-1	.	TGTGCCAGCAGTGGGGCTGCCACTGAAAAACTGTTTTTT	CASSGAATEKLFF
TRBD1	TRBJ1-2	TRBV5-5	.	TGTGCCAGCAGCTTACAGACAGGGGGATATGGCTACACCTTC	CASSLQTGGYGYTF
.	TRBJ1-2	TRBV6-6	.	TGTGCCAGCACCGCGGGACCCGCGAACTATGGCTACACCTTC	CASTAGPANYGYTF
.	TRBJ2-7	TRBV7-9	.	TGTGCCAGCAGTCGGAGCGCCTCCTACGAGCAGTACTTC	CASSRSASYEQYF
TRBD1	TRBJ1-2	TRBV18	.	TGTGCCAGCTCACCAATGACAGGGGGTGTAACTAACTATGGCTACACCTTC	CASSPMTGGVTNYGYTF
TRBD2	TRBJ2-3	TRBV14	.	TGTGCCAGCAGCAAAAAGGGAACCGGACTAGCGGGAGGCGGGGGCACAGATACGCAGTATTTT	CASSKKGTGLAGGGGTDTQYF
.	TRBJ2-4	TRBV4-2	once	TGTGCCAGCAGCCAAGTAACGGGAGAAGGATCCAAAAACATTCAGTACTTC	CASSQVTGEGSKNIQYF
TRBD2	TRBJ2-7	TRBV6-1	.	TGTGCCAGCAGTGAAGCCCCCAGCGGGGCCTCCTACGAGCAGTACTTC	CASSEAPSGASYEQYF
.	TRBJ1-4	TRBV19	.	TGTGCCAGTAGTTCCTCCCTAGGGGTGAGGACTGAAAAACTGTTTTTT	CASSSSLGVRTEKLFF
.	TRBJ1-1	TRBV18	.	TGTGCCAGCTCACTGGGACTCAGGTCGGAGACTGAAGCTTTCTTT	CASSLGLRSETEAFF
.	TRBJ1-1	TRBV9	.	TGTGCCAGCAGTGCTCAGAGAGGGGGGGACACTGAAGCTTTCTTT	CASSAQRGGDTEAFF
TRBD2	TRBJ2-3	TRBV5-1	many	TGCGCCAGCAGCCCGCGGACTAGCGGGAGGATCTCTACGCAGTATTTT	CASSPRTSGRISTQYF
.	TRBJ1-1	TRBV7-8	.	TGTGCCAGCAGCTCCCTACTCCGGACGGGATTGGGGGGTGAAGCTTTCTTT	CASSSLLRTGLGGEAFF
TRBD1	TRBJ1-3	TRBV30	.	TGTGCCTGGAGCAGACAGGGGGAAAACACCATATATTTT	CAWSRQGENTIYF
.	TRBJ2-1	TRBV5-4	few	TGTGCCAGCAGCCGTCAGCGGATTGCCTACAATGAGCAGTTCTTC	CASSRQRIAYNEQFF
.	TRBJ2-1	TRBV13	.	TGTGCCAGCAGCTCGTGGGCAGGGGCTGGGGGCAATGAGCAGTTCTTC	CASSSWAGAGGNEQFF
TRBD1	TRBJ2-7	TRBV5-5	few	TGTGCCAGCAGCCCTTCTTTGGACAGGGGACCCTACGAGCAGTACTTC	CASSPSLDRGPYEQYF
.	TRBJ2-7	TRBV5-4	.	TGTGCCAGCAGCCCCGGCTCGTCGATGGCGGGGGAGCAGTACTTC	CASSPGSSMAGEQYF
.	TRBJ2-2	TRBV18	.	TGTGCCAGCTCACCAGATCGGACACCCACCGGGGAGCTGTTTTTT	CASSPDRTPTGELFF
TRBD1	TRBJ2-3	TRBV6-5	.	TGTGCCAGCAGTTTCTTACAGGGGGAGGGCACAGATACGCAGTATTTT	CASSFLQGEGTDTQYF